The clone carrying this TCR beta chain came up a few times. What it binds is unknown. Peripheral blood, together with lesional scalp punch biopsies, was collected from alopecia areata patients. This specimen belongs to a study of CD8+ T cells in alopecia areata. The CDR3 has 19 residues. Trimming shortened V by 4 bases and J by 4 bases, and 29 bases separated the two germline ends. The germline V gene has CDR1 MGHRA and CDR2 YSYEKL. Sequencing relied on a cDNA template that was reverse transcribed from extracted RNA. Produced via immunoSEQ multiplex PCR; TCRdb's table is partial and in-frame only. The sample has about 11,000 clones; roughly 60% are singletons. Broader study findings: Among patients, TCR sharing was less clear than in mice, a difference possibly due in part to HLA diversity in the patient population.

The J gene is TRBJ2-7, the V gene TRBV4-1; maybe TRBD1 (6 bases). The clonotype was recovered from a human donor with alopecia areata. Sequenced here: skin, sampled at week 0. CDR3 nucleotide sequence: TGCGCCAGCAGCCGCGCGTATGGGATGACAGGATATCCAGAGTACGAGCAGTACTTC. Amino acid sequence: CASSRAYGMTGYPEYEQYF.